The clone carrying this T cell receptor beta chain was seen repeatedly, ten times or more. Its antigen is not identified. This CDR3 is built from 13 residues. Germline V gene sequence: CDR1 SGHVS, CDR2 FQNEAQ. Trimming stripped 5 bases from V and 6 bases from J, with 13 bases between. This sample is drawn from a study of T cell repertoires in cytomegalovirus infection. From the reads, TCRdb called clonotypes with MiXCR, one entry per CDR3 protein. The profile covers about 770,000 distinct CDR3 sequences, with about 29% appearing a single time and around 14% taken by the ten largest. This sequence joins TRBV7-8 and TRBJ1-2, with unresolved D. The specimen comprised cultured CD8+ T cells from PBMCs, sampled from culture after CMV antigen stimulation. This sequence originates from a human donor in good health (CMV status not recorded). Some clones in this sample may be carry-over from other donors' samples. This CDR3 is CASSVGGRNGYTF. The CDR3 DNA sequence: TGTGCCAGCAGCGTTGGTGGAAGGAATGGCTACACCTTC.